The T cell receptor (beta chain) described here comes from a study of cytomegalovirus exposure and HLA in healthy donors. Vbeta (60) and Jbeta (13) primers were used in the PCR. Repertoires were generated with immunoSEQ multiplex PCR, while TCRdb's copy carries only in-frame clones and drops some. The repertoire holds some 130,000 clones, with around 70% as singletons. Worth noting for this clone: Its antigen is not identified.

Study-wide findings and caveats: Association of a missense DCLRE1C variant with TCR beta V- and J-gene trimming was reported in a later analysis.

The CDR3 length is 15 residues. Per the germline V gene, CDR1 is SGDLS and CDR2 is YYNGEE. Trimming stripped 0 bases from V and 4 bases from J, with 11 bases between. The chain joins TRBV9 to TRBJ1-3, with D maybe TRBD1 (5 bases). Sequencing was carried out using PBMCs. The TCR originated in a woman aged 60-70 years in good health and CMV-seropositive. The CDR3, as DNA: TGTGCCAGCAGCGTAGTAGGGACTGGAGGAAACACCATATATTTT. The encoded protein is CASSVVGTGGNTIYF. Full variable domain (remainder filled in from reference TRBV9 and TRBJ1-3): DSGVTQTPKHLITATGQRVTLRCSPRSGDLSVYWYQQSLDQGLQFLIQYYNGEERAKGNILERFSAQQFPDLHSELNLSSLELGDSALYFCASSVVGTGGNTIYFGEGSWLTVV.